This record covers a single T cell receptor (beta chain). This CDR3 is built from 13 residues. The germline V and J ends were trimmed by 2 bases and 6 bases, with 10 bases remaining between them. Germline V gives CDR1 SNHLY, CDR2 FYNNEI. The authors built TCR beta libraries using iRepertoire HTBI primers and Arm-PCR of CDR3 regions. Per the original data handling: The identification of 50 to 65 TRBV and around 15 TRBJ segments was made across samples. Using its own MiXCR run on the multiplex PCR reads, TCRdb lists one record per CDR3 protein. The V and J calls, along with clone size, are taken from TCRdb and not from the paper's own processing. The sample carries approximately 350,000 distinct CDR3 sequences, 20% to 25% recorded once. The data derive from a study of regulatory T cells in long-lasting Graves disease. Indicated time point: persistent/refractory GD, antithyroid drugs over 5 years with positive TRAb. From RNA extracted from PBMCs, the TCR library was made.

The TCR comes from a woman aged 40 to 49 with Graves disease. V and J are TRBV2 and TRBJ1-2; D uncertain. This specimen consisted of peripheral blood mononuclear cells (PBMCs), obtained when the disease was refractory, from a patient treated with antithyroid drugs. The CDR3 sequence: CASSEWRSDGYTF. CDR3 in DNA: TGTGCCAGCAGTGAATGGAGGTCGGATGGCTACACCTTC.